The 22 T cell receptor beta chains reported below all come from one sample, sequenced in a study of T cell responses to AZD1222 COVID-19 vaccine. The method was immunoSEQ multiplex PCR; TCRdb's version includes in-frame clones alone and lacks a portion of them. In the table there are roughly 120,000 clones, 86% of which are singletons. The material was peripheral blood, obtained 28 days after the second AZD1222 dose. The source is an adult who received the AZD1222 COVID-19 vaccine.

The chain joins TRBV5-1 to TRBJ2-4; the D is unclear. V was trimmed by 0 bases and J by 4 bases, leaving 8 bases between them. The CDR3 has 14 residues. Per germline, CDR1 SGHRS and CDR2 YFSETQ. The CDR3 here is CASSLDSRKNIQYF. DNA for the CDR3: TGCGCCAGCAGCTTGGACTCACGGAAAAACATTCAGTACTTC.

V usage is TRBV7-6 and J usage is TRBJ1-1; tentative D call: TRBD1 (5 bases). In germline, CDR1 is SGHVS, CDR2 FNYEAQ. The CDR3 is 12 residues long. Trimming removed 5 bases at V and 4 bases at J, with 8 bases between. CDR3 DNA: TGTGCCAGCAGCCCGGGGGGCACTGAAGCTTTCTTT. Its translation: CASSPGGTEAFF.

The chain employs TRBV7-6 and TRBJ1-5; D remains unclear. Germline lookup yields CDR1 SGHVS and CDR2 FNYEAQ. The germline V and J ends were trimmed by 4 bases and 5 bases, with 18 bases remaining between them. This CDR3 has 16 amino acids. The CDR3 DNA sequence: TGTGCCAGCAGCTCTTATCCTCGACGTCCCGATCAGCCCCAGCATTTT. This codes for CASSSYPRRPDQPQHF. The full variable domain, completed using reference TRBV7-6 and TRBJ1-5, is GAGVSQSPRYKVTKRGQDVALRCDPISGHVSLYWYRQALGQGPEFLTYFNYEAQQDKSGLPNDRFSAERPEGSISTLTIQRTEQRDSAMYRCASSSYPRRPDQPQHFGDGTRLSIL.

The V call is TRBV7-6, the J call TRBJ2-1, with TRBD2 matching 7 bases. The CDR3 spans 21 residues. V was pared by 6 bases and J by 4 bases, with 27 bases of the junction left unmatched. Germline-derived CDR1 and CDR2 are SGHVS and FNYEAQ. The CDR3 is CASSHPGGRGPASSPYNEQFF. CDR3 DNA: TGTGCCAGCAGTCACCCCGGGGGGAGAGGGCCCGCATCCTCCCCGTACAATGAGCAGTTCTTC. The variable domain in full, with the rest retrieved from reference TRBV7-6 and TRBJ2-1, is GAGVSQSPRYKVTKRGQDVALRCDPISGHVSLYWYRQALGQGPEFLTYFNYEAQQDKSGLPNDRFSAERPEGSISTLTIQRTEQRDSAMYRCASSHPGGRGPASSPYNEQFFGPGTRLTVL.

The chain joins TRBV4-1 to TRBJ2-7; D might be TRBD1 or TRBD2, each matching 5 bases. This CDR3 is 15 amino acids long. Germline assignment: CDR1 MGHRA and CDR2 YSYEKL. V was shortened by 0 bases and J by 3 bases, with 12 bases between the two germline ends. The CDR3 here is CASSQDPMGVYEQYF. CDR3 nucleotides: TGCGCCAGCAGCCAAGATCCTATGGGGGTCTACGAGCAGTACTTC.

The chain employs TRBV9 and TRBJ1-3, with D unresolved. The germline V gene encodes CDR1 SGDLS and CDR2 YYNGEE. CDR3 length: 15 amino acids. Trimming removed 1 base at V and 0 bases at J, with 8 bases between. The CDR3 region is CASSVSGNSGNTIYF. CDR3 DNA sequence: TGTGCCAGCAGCGTATCGGGGAACTCTGGAAACACCATATATTTT.

This chain connects TRBV7-2 to TRBJ1-1, with 10 bases that match TRBD1. Germline assignment: CDR1 SGHTA and CDR2 FQGNSA. The CDR3 has 15 residues. V shed 6 bases, J shed 1 base, and the junction held 5 bases outside the gene matches. The CDR3 DNA follows: TGTGCCAGCAGTTGGGACAGGGGACCGAACACTGAAGCTTTCTTT. As protein: CASSWDRGPNTEAFF. The full variable domain, rest sourced from reference TRBV7-2 and TRBJ1-1, is GAGVSQSPSNKVTEKGKDVELRCDPISGHTALYWYRQSLGQGLEFLIYFQGNSAPDKSGLPSDRFSAERTGGSVSTLTIQRTQQEDSAVYLCASSWDRGPNTEAFFGQGTRLTVV.

The table lists this clone with a few counts. The chain recombines TRBV9 with TRBJ2-1, with no clear D. The germline V gene encodes CDR1 SGDLS and CDR2 YYNGEE. V was trimmed by 0 bases and J by 8 bases, leaving 12 bases between them. The CDR3 contains 14 residues. The CDR3 sequence is CASSVEASVDEQFF. The CDR3, as DNA: TGTGCCAGCAGCGTAGAGGCTAGTGTGGATGAGCAGTTCTTC.

The rearrangement joins TRBV5-4 to TRBJ2-1, with 7 nucleotides matching TRBD1. Germline CDR1 and CDR2: SGHNT and YYREEE (reference sequence). The CDR3 is 15 residues long. The V and J ends lost 1 base and 3 bases, in that order; junction bases with no gene match: 4. The CDR3 loop is CASSLRQGVYNEQFF. The CDR3 DNA follows: TGTGCCAGCAGCTTGAGGCAGGGGGTCTACAATGAGCAGTTCTTC. The full variable domain, completed using reference TRBV5-4 and TRBJ2-1, is ETGVTQSPTHLIKTRGQQVTLRCSSQSGHNTVSWYQQALGQGPQFIFQYYREEENGRGNFPPRFSGLQFPNYSSELNVNALELDDSALYLCASSLRQGVYNEQFFGPGTRLTVL.

The genes are TRBV19 and TRBJ2-5; D perhaps matches TRBD2 (5 bases). This CDR3 is built from 16 residues. Germline CDR1 is LNHDA and CDR2 is SQIVND (reference sequence). V shed 5 bases and J shed 4 bases, with 20 bases lying between them. The CDR3 here is CASSPAFHGGLETQYF. The CDR3 bases are TGTGCCAGTAGTCCAGCCTTTCACGGAGGCTTAGAGACCCAGTACTTC.

The rearrangement joins TRBV28 to TRBJ1-2; the D gene is possibly TRBD1 (5 bases). Germline CDR1 MDHEN, CDR2 SYDVKM. Trimming stripped 3 bases from V and 3 bases from J, with 17 bases between. This CDR3 comprises 16 residues. The DNA of the CDR3 is TGTGCCAGCAGTTTGCGGTGGGGGGAGGGTTACTATGGCTACACCTTC. It translates to CASSLRWGEGYYGYTF.

This chain uses TRBV18 with TRBJ1-4; TRBD1 is a possible D gene (6 bases). Between the trimmed V and J ends, which lost 6 bases and 5 bases, there was a span of 16 bases. Germline-derived CDR1 and CDR2 are KGHSH and LQKENI. This CDR3 region has 15 residues. CDR3 sequence reads: CASSRNRDINEKLFF. The DNA for the CDR3 is TGTGCCAGCTCCCGCAACAGGGATATCAATGAAAAACTGTTTTTT.

This chain connects TRBV19 to TRBJ2-3; TRBD2 matches at 11 bases. This CDR3 spans 15 amino acids. Germline values: CDR1 LNHDA, CDR2 SQIVND (reference sequence). V was pared by 2 bases and J by 5 bases, with 3 bases of the junction left unmatched. Here the CDR3 DNA reads TGTGCCAGTAGTATATCAACTAGCGGGAGAGATACGCAGTATTTT. Its translation is CASSISTSGRDTQYF. Full variable domain (missing parts from reference TRBV19 and TRBJ2-3): DGGITQSPKYLFRKEGQNVTLSCEQNLNHDAMYWYRQDPGQGLRLIYYSQIVNDFQKGDIAEGYSVSREKKESFPLTVTSAQKNPTAFYLCASSISTSGRDTQYFGPGTRLTVL.

The chain has TRBV2 and TRBJ1-1; D is unresolved. The CDR3 consists of 13 residues. From germline, CDR1 is SNHLY and CDR2 FYNNEI. The V gene lost 2 bases and the J gene lost 1 base, with 5 bases spanning the gap. The CDR3 region is CASSESPNTEAFF. The DNA of the CDR3 is TGTGCCAGCAGTGAATCGCCGAACACTGAAGCTTTCTTT.

The V gene is TRBV7-8, the J gene TRBJ1-1; the D gene is possibly TRBD1 (5 bases). This CDR3 is 20 amino acids long. V lost 5 bases to trimming and J lost 8 bases, with 36 bases between them. Germline-derived CDR1 and CDR2 are SGHVS and FQNEAQ. CDR3 sequence: CASSTEGGGRWGGGSREAFF. The CDR3 DNA reads as TGTGCCAGCAGCACAGAAGGTGGGGGTCGGTGGGGAGGTGGATCAAGGGAAGCTTTCTTT. Drawing the rest from reference TRBV7-8 and TRBJ1-1, the complete variable domain is GAGVSQSPRYKVAKRGQDVALRCDPISGHVSLFWYQQALGQGPEFLTYFQNEAQLDKSGLPSDRFFAERPEGSVSTLKIQRTQQEDSAVYLCASSTEGGGRWGGGSREAFFGQGTRLTVV.

This clone was seen more than once but under ten times. This chain links TRBV6-5 with TRBJ2-1; D perhaps matches TRBD2 (6 bases). The CDR3 spans 13 residues. The germline V gene has CDR1 MNHEY and CDR2 SVGAGI. V lost 6 bases and J 6 bases, leaving 12 bases between the germline ends. CDR3 nucleotide sequence: TGTGCCAGCAGGTACGGGGGTCTCAATGAGCAGTTCTTC. This encodes CASRYGGLNEQFF.

The sample holds one count of this clone. The gene calls are TRBV3-1 (or the pseudogene TRBV3-2) and TRBJ2-1; D remains ambiguous. Looked up from germline, CDR1 is LGHDT and CDR2 is YNNKEL (reference sequence). CDR3 length equals 12 residues. The V end was cut by 3 bases, the J end by 9 bases, with 9 bases between. The CDR3 DNA reads TGTGCCAGCAGCCACTCGGGCGCTGAGCAGTTCTTC. Translation gives CASSHSGAEQFF.

V is TRBV9 and J is TRBJ1-6; D remains unclear. V lost 4 bases, J lost 10 bases, and 15 bases lay in between. The CDR3 totals 14 residues. The germline CDR1 and CDR2 sequences are SGDLS and YYNGEE. CDR3 sequence: CASSLTPDKSPLHF. DNA for the CDR3: TGTGCCAGCAGCTTAACTCCAGACAAATCACCCCTCCACTTT.

The CDR3 nucleotides are TGTGCCAGTAATCACCTAGCGGGGGGAGGAGAGCAGTTCTTC. Protein: CASNHLAGGGEQFF. The gene calls are TRBV19 and TRBJ2-1; 11 nucleotides line up with TRBD2. In germline, CDR1 is LNHDA, CDR2 SQIVND (reference sequence). The J segment lost 10 bases and the V segment lost 7 bases, leaving 9 bases of the junction unmatched. The length of the CDR3 is 14 residues.

The chain employs TRBV29-1 and TRBJ2-1, with 7 bases matching TRBD1. CDR3 length equals 13 residues. Trimming took 6 bases from V and 7 from J; bases not matched to a gene: 9. Germline loops: CDR1 SQVTM, CDR2 ANQGSEA. This chain's CDR3 is CSVDGYRGNEQFF. CDR3 nucleotide sequence: TGCAGCGTCGACGGATACAGGGGAAATGAGCAGTTCTTC.

This clone was seen just once. V is TRBV4-3 and J is TRBJ1-3, with TRBD1 matching over 9 bases. Germline V gene data show CDR1 as LGHNA and CDR2 as YSLEER. Trimming cost V 3 bases and J 3 bases; bases outside gene matches: 0. This CDR3 has 14 amino acids. The CDR3 sequence: CASSQDRGGNTIYF. The CDR3, as DNA: TGCGCCAGCAGCCAGGACAGGGGTGGAAACACCATATATTTT.

The chain has TRBV5-1 and TRBJ1-6; 9 bases line up with TRBD1. With V trimmed by 5 bases and J by 11 bases, 14 bases remained unmatched. The CDR3 is 16 amino acids. CDR1 and CDR2 from the germline V gene are SGHRS and YFSETQ. For the CDR3, the DNA is TGCGCCAGCAGTTACAGGCCCGGGACAGGGCGGACACCCCTCCACTTT. Translated: CASSYRPGTGRTPLHF.